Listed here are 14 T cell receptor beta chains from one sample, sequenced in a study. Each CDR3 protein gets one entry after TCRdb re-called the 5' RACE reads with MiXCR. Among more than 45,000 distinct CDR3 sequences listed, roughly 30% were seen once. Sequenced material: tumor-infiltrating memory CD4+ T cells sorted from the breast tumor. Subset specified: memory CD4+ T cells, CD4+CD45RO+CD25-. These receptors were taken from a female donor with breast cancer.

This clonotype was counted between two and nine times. The CDR3 nucleotides read TGTGCCAGCAGCGCAGGGACAGGGGTTAGGAATGAGCAGTTCTTC. Its translation: CASSAGTGVRNEQFF. The V call is TRBV7-2, the J call TRBJ2-1; TRBD1 agrees at 10 bases. The J segment lost 7 bases and the V segment lost 5 bases, leaving 8 bases of the junction unmatched. In germline, CDR1 is SGHTA, CDR2 FQGNSA. The CDR3 sequence is 15 residues long. Variable domain in full (rest from reference TRBV7-2 and TRBJ2-1): GAGVSQSPSNKVTEKGKDVELRCDPISGHTALYWYRQSLGQGLEFLIYFQGNSAPDKSGLPSDRFSAERTGGSVSTLTIQRTQQEDSAVYLCASSAGTGVRNEQFFGPGTRLTVL.

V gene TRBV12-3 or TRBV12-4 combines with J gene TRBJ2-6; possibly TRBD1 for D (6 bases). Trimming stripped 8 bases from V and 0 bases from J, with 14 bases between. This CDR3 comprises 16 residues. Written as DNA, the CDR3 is TGTGCCAGCTCCCTCCGGGACACCTCTGGGGCCAACGTCCTGACTTTC. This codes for CASSLRDTSGANVLTF.

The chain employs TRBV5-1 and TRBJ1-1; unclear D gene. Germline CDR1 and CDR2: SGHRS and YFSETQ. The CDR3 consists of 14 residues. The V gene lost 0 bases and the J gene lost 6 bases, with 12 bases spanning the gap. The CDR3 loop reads CASSLDSLSPEAFF. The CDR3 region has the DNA TGCGCCAGCAGCTTGGACAGCCTGAGTCCTGAAGCTTTCTTT. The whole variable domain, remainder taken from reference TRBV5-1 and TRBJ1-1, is KAGVTQTPRYLIKTRGQQVTLSCSPISGHRSVSWYQQTPGQGLQFLFEYFSETQRNKGNFPGRFSGRQFSNSRSEMNVSTLELGDSALYLCASSLDSLSPEAFFGQGTRLTVV.

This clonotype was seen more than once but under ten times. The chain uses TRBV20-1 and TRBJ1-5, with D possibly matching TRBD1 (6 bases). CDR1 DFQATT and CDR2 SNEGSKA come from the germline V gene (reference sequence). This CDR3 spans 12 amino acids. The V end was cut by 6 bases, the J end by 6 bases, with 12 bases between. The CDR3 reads CSATTGFQPQHF. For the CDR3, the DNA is TGCAGTGCCACGACAGGTTTTCAGCCCCAGCATTTT.

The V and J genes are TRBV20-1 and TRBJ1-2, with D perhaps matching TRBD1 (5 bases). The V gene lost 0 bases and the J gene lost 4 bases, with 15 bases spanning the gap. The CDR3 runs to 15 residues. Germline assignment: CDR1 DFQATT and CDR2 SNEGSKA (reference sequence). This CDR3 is CSAREYSGRLYGYTF. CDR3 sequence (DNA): TGCAGTGCTAGAGAATACTCGGGACGGCTCTATGGCTACACCTTC.

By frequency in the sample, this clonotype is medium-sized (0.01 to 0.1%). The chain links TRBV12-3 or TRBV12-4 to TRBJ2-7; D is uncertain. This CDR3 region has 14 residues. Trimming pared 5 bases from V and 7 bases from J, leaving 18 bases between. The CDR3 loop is CASSPSTGIGEQYF. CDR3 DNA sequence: TGTGCCAGCAGTCCCTCAACTGGAATCGGGGAGCAGTACTTC.

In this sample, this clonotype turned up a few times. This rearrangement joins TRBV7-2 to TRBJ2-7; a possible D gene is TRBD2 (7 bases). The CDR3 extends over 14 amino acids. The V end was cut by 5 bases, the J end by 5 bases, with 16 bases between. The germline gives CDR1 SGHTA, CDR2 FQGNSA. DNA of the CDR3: TGTGCCAGCAGCATGGGGGGGCCCAGGAACGAGCAGTACTTC. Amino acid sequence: CASSMGGPRNEQYF.

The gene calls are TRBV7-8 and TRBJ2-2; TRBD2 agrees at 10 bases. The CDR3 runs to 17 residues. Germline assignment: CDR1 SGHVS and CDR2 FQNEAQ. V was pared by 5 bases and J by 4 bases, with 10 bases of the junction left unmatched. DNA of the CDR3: TGTGCCAGCAGCGAGAACTTAGCGGGAGGTAGCACCGGGGAGCTGTTTTTT. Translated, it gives CASSENLAGGSTGELFF.

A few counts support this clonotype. For the CDR3, the DNA is TGTGCCAGCACGGTGGGTAGCCCGGCTGAAGCTTTCTTT. This encodes CASTVGSPAEAFF. The rearrangement joins TRBV25-1 to TRBJ1-1; D is unresolved. Germline CDR1 reads MGHDK; CDR2 reads SYGVNS. The CDR3 spans 13 residues. V lost 7 bases and J lost 6, with 15 bases in between. The whole variable domain, filled in from reference TRBV25-1 and TRBJ1-1, reads EADIYQTPRYLVIGTGKKITLECSQTMGHDKMYWYQQDPGMELHLIHYSYGVNSTEKGDLSSESTVSRIRTEHFPLTLESARPSHTSQYLCASTVGSPAEAFFGQGTRLTVV.

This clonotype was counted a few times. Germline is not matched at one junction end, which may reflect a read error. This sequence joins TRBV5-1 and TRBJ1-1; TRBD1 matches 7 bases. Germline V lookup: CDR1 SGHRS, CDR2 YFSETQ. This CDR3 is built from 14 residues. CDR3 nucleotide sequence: TGCTCCAGCAGCGTACAGGGGTCCCTGGCTGAAGCTTTCTTT. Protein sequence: CSSSVQGSLAEAFF.

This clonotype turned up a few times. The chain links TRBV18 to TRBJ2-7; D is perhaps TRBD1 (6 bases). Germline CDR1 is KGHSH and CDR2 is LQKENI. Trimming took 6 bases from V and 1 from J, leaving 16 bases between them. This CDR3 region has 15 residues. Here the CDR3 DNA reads TGTGCCAGCTCCACCAGGGGTAACCCATCCTACGAGCAGTACTTC. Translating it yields CASSTRGNPSYEQYF. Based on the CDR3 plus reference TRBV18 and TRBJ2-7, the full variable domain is NAGVMQNPRHLVRRRGQEARLRCSPMKGHSHVYWYRQLPEEGLKFMVYLQKENIIDESGMPKERFSAEFPKEGPSILRIQQVVRGDSAAYFCASSTRGNPSYEQYFGPGTRLTVT.

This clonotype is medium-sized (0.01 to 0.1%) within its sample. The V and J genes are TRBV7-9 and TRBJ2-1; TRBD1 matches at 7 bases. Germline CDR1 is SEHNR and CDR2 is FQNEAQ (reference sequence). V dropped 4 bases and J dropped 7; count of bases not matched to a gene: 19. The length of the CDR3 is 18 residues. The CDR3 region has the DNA TGTGCCAGCAGCTGGCCAGGCAGGGGGAGTACCACGGGTAATGAGCAGTTCTTC. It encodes CASSWPGRGSTTGNEQFF.

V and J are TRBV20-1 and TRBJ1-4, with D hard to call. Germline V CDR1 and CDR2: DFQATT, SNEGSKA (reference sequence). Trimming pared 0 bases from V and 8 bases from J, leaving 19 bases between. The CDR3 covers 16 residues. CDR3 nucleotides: TGCAGTGCTAGAGAAGTCGGCGGCCGGGCGGAAGAAAAACTGTTTTTT. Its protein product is CSAREVGGRAEEKLFF.

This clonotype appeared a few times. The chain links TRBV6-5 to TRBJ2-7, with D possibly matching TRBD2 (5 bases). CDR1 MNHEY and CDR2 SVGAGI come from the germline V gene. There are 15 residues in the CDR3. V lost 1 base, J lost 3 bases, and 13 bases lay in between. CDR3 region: CASSYLDAGVYEQYF. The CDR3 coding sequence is TGTGCCAGCAGTTACTTAGACGCGGGTGTCTACGAGCAGTACTTC.